The entry below gives a single T cell receptor beta chain sequence along with its context. J gave up 5 bases and V 1 base, and 14 bases lay outside the gene matches. This CDR3 spans 18 amino acids. The germline V gene encodes CDR1 LGHNT and CDR2 FRNRAP. Sequenced by immunoSEQ multiplex PCR; TCRdb stores in-frame clones only, minus some. The data contain hundreds of thousands of clones, approximately 83% of them singletons. The data were taken from a study of blood T cell repertoires in COVID-19. V and J are TRBV12-5 and TRBJ2-5; 9 bases align to TRBD2. This sequence was found in a woman aged 30 to 39 who had recovered from COVID-19. Sequencing was done on a sample of peripheral blood. CDR3 region: CASGLDNGISSGMETQYF. CDR3 coding DNA: TGTGCTAGTGGTTTGGACAACGGGATCTCTAGCGGGATGGAGACCCAGTACTTC.